This T cell receptor (beta chain) emerged from a study of cytomegalovirus exposure and HLA in healthy donors. Turning to the study itself: Earlier, 150 million to 200 million T cells were analyzed, and 90 million to 140 million unique TCR beta sequences were found among them. General study findings and limits: The records held CMV serostatus as the only immune exposure information. A reported reduction in N-insertions relative to the roughly 640-donor mean was seen in an Asian-associated ancestry cluster in a later analysis.

For this clone: As yet, its antigen is unknown.

The PCR used 60 Vbeta and 13 Jbeta primers. Some clones are missing from TCRdb's copy, which holds only in-frame ones; the method was immunoSEQ multiplex PCR. The repertoire holds 150,000 to 200,000 clones, with 70% to 85% as singletons. The V segment lost 4 bases and the J segment 4 bases; nucleotides outside the gene matches: 3. The CDR3 length is 13 residues. Germline CDR1 and CDR2: SNHLY and FYNNEI. Sequencing was carried out using PBMCs. The TCR sequence derives from a middle-aged man in good health and CMV-seropositive. This chain joins TRBV2 and TRBJ2-5; TRBD1 agrees at 7 bases. CDR3 coding DNA: TGTGCCAGCAGTGTGACAGGGCGAGAGACCCAGTACTTC. Its translation is CASSVTGRETQYF.